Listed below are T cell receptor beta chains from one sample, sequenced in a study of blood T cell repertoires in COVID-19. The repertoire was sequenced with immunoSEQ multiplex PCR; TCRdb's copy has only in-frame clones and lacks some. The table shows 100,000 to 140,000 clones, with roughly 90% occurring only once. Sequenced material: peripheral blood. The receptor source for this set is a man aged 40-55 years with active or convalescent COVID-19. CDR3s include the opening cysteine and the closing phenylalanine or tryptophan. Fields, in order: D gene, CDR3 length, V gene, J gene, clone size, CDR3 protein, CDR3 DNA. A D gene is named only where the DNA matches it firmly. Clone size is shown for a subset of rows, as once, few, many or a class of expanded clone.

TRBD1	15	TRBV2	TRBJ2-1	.	CASSLQGRPNNEQFF	TGTGCCAGCAGTCTACAGGGGCGACCGAACAATGAGCAGTTCTTC
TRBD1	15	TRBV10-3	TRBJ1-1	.	CAISPGQGINTEAFF	TGTGCCATCAGCCCGGGACAGGGGATAAACACTGAAGCTTTCTTT
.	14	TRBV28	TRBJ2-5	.	CASSLTAQGETQYF	TGTGCCAGCAGTTTAACCGCCCAGGGGGAGACCCAGTACTTC
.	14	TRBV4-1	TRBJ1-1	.	CASSRTEMNTEAFF	TGCGCCAGCAGTCGGACAGAAATGAACACTGAAGCTTTCTTT
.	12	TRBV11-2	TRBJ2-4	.	CASSRDRNIQYF	TGTGCCAGCAGCCGTGACAGAAACATTCAGTACTTC
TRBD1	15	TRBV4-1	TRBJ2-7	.	CASSYTGANSYEQYF	TGCGCCAGCAGTTATACAGGGGCTAACTCCTACGAGCAGTACTTC
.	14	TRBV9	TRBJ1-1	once	CASSVSTMNTEAFF	TGTGCCAGCAGCGTATCCACAATGAACACTGAAGCTTTCTTT
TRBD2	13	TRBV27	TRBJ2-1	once	CASSSAGGREQFF	TGTGCCAGCAGTTCAGCGGGAGGACGTGAGCAGTTCTTC
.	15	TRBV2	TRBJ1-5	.	CASSELAQLNQPQHF	TGTGCCAGCAGTGAATTAGCTCAGCTCAATCAGCCCCAGCATTTT
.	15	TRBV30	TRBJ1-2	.	CAWSGTGPKGRGYTF	TGTGCCTGGAGTGGAACGGGCCCTAAGGGGCGAGGCTACACCTTC
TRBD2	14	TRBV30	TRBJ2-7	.	CAWSVAGVIYEQYF	TGTGCCTGGAGTGTAGCGGGAGTGATTTACGAGCAGTACTTC
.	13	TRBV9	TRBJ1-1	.	CASSVIMNTEAFF	TGTGCCAGCAGCGTTATAATGAACACTGAAGCTTTCTTT
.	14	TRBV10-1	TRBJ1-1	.	CASSDRGRNTEAFF	TGCGCCAGCAGTGACAGGGGCCGCAACACTGAAGCTTTCTTT
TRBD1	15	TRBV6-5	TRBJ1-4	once	CASSYSTGVGEKLFF	TGTGCCAGCAGTTACTCGACAGGGGTCGGCGAAAAACTGTTTTTT
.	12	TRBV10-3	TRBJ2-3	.	CAIRTLEDTQYF	TGTGCCATCAGGACTCTCGAGGATACGCAGTATTTT
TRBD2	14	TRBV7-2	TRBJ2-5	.	CASSLGRGEETQYF	TGTGCCAGCAGCTTAGGACGGGGGGAGGAGACCCAGTACTTC
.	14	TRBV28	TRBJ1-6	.	CASSLAQGNSPLHF	TGTGCCAGCAGTTTGGCGCAGGGCAATTCACCCCTCCACTTT
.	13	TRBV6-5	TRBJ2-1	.	CASASSSYNEQFF	TGTGCCAGCGCTAGTAGCTCCTACAATGAGCAGTTCTTC
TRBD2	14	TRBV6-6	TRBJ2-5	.	CASSPRTSGETQYF	TGTGCCAGCAGTCCGCGGACTAGCGGGGAGACCCAGTACTTC
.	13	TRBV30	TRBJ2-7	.	CAWSVSGNYEQYF	TGTGCCTGGAGTGTATCAGGGAACTACGAGCAGTACTTC
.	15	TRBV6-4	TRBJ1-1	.	CASSASPQGRTEAFF	TGTGCCAGCAGTGCCTCCCCACAGGGAAGGACTGAAGCTTTCTTT
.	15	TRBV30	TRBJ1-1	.	CAWSVRNSYDTEAFF	TGTGCCTGGAGTGTACGCAACAGCTATGACACTGAAGCTTTCTTT
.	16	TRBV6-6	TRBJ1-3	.	CASSQRRDSAGNTIYF	TGTGCCAGCAGTCAGCGTAGGGACTCAGCTGGAAACACCATATATTTT
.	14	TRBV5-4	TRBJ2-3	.	CASSLVEGPDTQYF	TGTGCCAGCAGCTTGGTGGAGGGGCCAGATACGCAGTATTTT
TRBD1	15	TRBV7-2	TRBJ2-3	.	CASSSGQVTTDTQYF	TGTGCCAGCAGCAGCGGACAGGTGACCACAGATACGCAGTATTTT
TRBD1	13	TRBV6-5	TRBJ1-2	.	CASSGTGAYGYTF	TGTGCCAGCTCCGGGACAGGGGCTTATGGCTACACCTTC
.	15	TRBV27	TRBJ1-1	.	CASSLKGVVNTEAFF	TGTGCCAGCAGTTTGAAGGGAGTAGTAAACACTGAAGCTTTCTTT
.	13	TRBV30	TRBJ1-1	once	CAWNLAGLLEAFF	TGTGCCTGGAACCTGGCAGGTTTGTTAGAAGCTTTCTTT
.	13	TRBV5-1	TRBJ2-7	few	CASSLSGTGEQYF	TGCGCCAGCAGCTTGTCGGGGACTGGTGAGCAGTACTTC
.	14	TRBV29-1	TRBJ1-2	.	CSVDSGQTNYGYTF	TGCAGCGTTGACTCTGGGCAGACGAACTATGGCTACACCTTC
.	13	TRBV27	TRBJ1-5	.	CASSLSDGQPQHF	TGTGCCAGCAGTTTATCTGATGGCCAGCCCCAGCATTTT
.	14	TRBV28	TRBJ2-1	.	CASLMGTPDNEQFF	TGTGCCAGCCTTATGGGGACACCGGACAATGAGCAGTTCTTC
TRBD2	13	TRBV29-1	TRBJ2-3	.	CSVEEPSGFGQYF	TGCAGCGTTGAGGAGCCTAGCGGCTTTGGGCAGTATTTT